These 28 T cell receptor beta chains came from one sample sequenced in a study of CD8 T cells in Susac syndrome. Random hexamers were used to reverse transcribe the RNA input (roughly 0.5 to 1 ug). TCRdb reanalysed the immunoSEQ multiplex PCR reads using MiXCR and keeps one entry per CDR3 protein. The sample yields about 150,000 distinct CDR3 sequences, 90% to 95% seen once. Material: CD4+ T cells from PBMCs. The receptors originated from a human donor with Susac syndrome.

The J gene is TRBJ2-1, the V gene TRBV27; 16 bases agree with TRBD2. The J segment lost 6 bases and the V segment lost 2 bases, leaving 7 bases of the junction unmatched. This CDR3 spans 18 amino acids. Looked up from germline, CDR1 is MNHEY and CDR2 is SMNVEV (reference sequence). DNA of the CDR3: TGTGCCAGCAGTTTACGCCTCGGGACTAGCGGGGGGGTCAATGAGCAGTTCTTC. Residues: CASSLRLGTSGGVNEQFF.

The chain recombines TRBV9 with TRBJ1-1; tentatively, D is TRBD1 (5 bases). The germline V gene has CDR1 SGDLS and CDR2 YYNGEE. The CDR3 runs 15 residues. Trimming cost V 0 bases and J 0 bases, with 9 bases left between them. For the CDR3, the DNA is TGTGCCAGCAGCGTAGAGACAGTCATGAACACTGAAGCTTTCTTT. It specifies CASSVETVMNTEAFF. Based on the CDR3 plus reference TRBV9 and TRBJ1-1, the full variable domain is DSGVTQTPKHLITATGQRVTLRCSPRSGDLSVYWYQQSLDQGLQFLIQYYNGEERAKGNILERFSAQQFPDLHSELNLSSLELGDSALYFCASSVETVMNTEAFFGQGTRLTVV.

This chain links TRBV7-9 with TRBJ2-7; either TRBD1 or TRBD2 may supply D (5 bases each). V was shortened by 5 bases and J by 2 bases, with 13 bases between the two germline ends. Germline V gives CDR1 SEHNR, CDR2 FQNEAQ (reference sequence). This CDR3 contains 14 residues. This chain's CDR3 is CASSPPGLTYEQYF. The CDR3 DNA reads TGTGCCAGCAGCCCACCGGGGCTGACCTACGAGCAGTACTTC.

J is TRBJ1-3 and V is TRBV7-9; D may be TRBD1 (6 bases). Trimming took 1 base from V and 4 from J, leaving 17 bases between them. The germline V gene has CDR1 SEHNR and CDR2 FQNEAQ (reference sequence). The CDR3 consists of 17 residues. This CDR3 is CASSLDGFADRGNTIYF. The CDR3 DNA sequence: TGTGCCAGCAGCTTAGATGGATTTGCTGACAGGGGAAACACCATATATTTT.

This chain connects TRBV7-9 to TRBJ1-6; TRBD1 agrees at 8 bases. The CDR3 is 17 amino acids. Germline CDR1 is SEHNR and CDR2 is FQNEAQ (reference sequence). The V and J ends lost 5 bases and 7 bases, in that order; junction bases with no gene match: 13. CDR3 protein: CASSPNWWTGTNSPLHF. DNA for the CDR3: TGTGCCAGCAGCCCGAATTGGTGGACAGGGACGAATTCACCCCTCCACTTT.

V usage is TRBV12-3 or TRBV12-4 and J usage is TRBJ1-2; D remains ambiguous. The CDR3 runs 15 residues. Trimming took 6 bases from V and 8 from J, leaving 22 bases between them. The CDR3 DNA reads TGTGCCAGCAGCCTTAAAGCGGATTCACCTTTGGGCTACACCTTC. Amino acids: CASSLKADSPLGYTF.

The chain uses TRBV7-8 and TRBJ1-4; D is possibly TRBD1 (6 bases). V lost 5 bases and J 5 bases, leaving 12 bases between the germline ends. The CDR3 spans 14 residues. Germline lookup yields CDR1 SGHVS and CDR2 FQNEAQ. The CDR3 region is CASSGDRTNEKLFF. The CDR3 DNA reads TGTGCCAGCAGCGGAGACAGGACCAATGAAAAACTGTTTTTT.

This rearrangement joins TRBV12-3 or TRBV12-4 to TRBJ2-2; D may be TRBD2 (6 bases). Trimming removed 6 bases from V and 3 bases from J, with 11 bases in between. CDR3 size: 14 residues. CDR3 sequence reads: CASRNREYTGELFF. The CDR3 DNA reads as TGTGCCAGCAGGAACCGGGAGTACACCGGGGAGCTGTTTTTT.

V and J are TRBV29-1 and TRBJ2-1; 8 bases align to TRBD2. The CDR3 loop spans 16 amino acids. Germline CDR1 is SQVTM and CDR2 is ANQGSEA. J gave up 5 bases and V 1 base, and 10 bases lay outside the gene matches. The CDR3 loop reads CSVEGGRGGRDNEQFF. CDR3 sequence (DNA): TGCAGCGTTGAAGGTGGTCGGGGGGGCAGGGACAATGAGCAGTTCTTC.

The rearrangement uses TRBV20-1 and TRBJ1-6; unclear D gene. V dropped 0 bases and J dropped 9 bases, with 15 bases sitting between them. The CDR3 length is 15 residues. CDR1 is DFQATT, CDR2 SNEGSKA, per germline (reference sequence). The CDR3 DNA reads TGCAGTGCTAGAGACCTTCCCGATTGGGGTTCACCCCTCCACTTT. Protein product: CSARDLPDWGSPLHF.

In this sample, this clonotype turned up once. The rearrangement joins TRBV4-1 to TRBJ2-1; 15 nucleotides match TRBD2. Trimming at V came to 5 bases and at J to 0 bases, leaving 8 bases not matched to a gene. The CDR3 is 19 residues long. Per the germline V gene, CDR1 is MGHRA and CDR2 is YSYEKL. The CDR3 coding sequence is TGCGCCAGCAGCGGAGGACTAGCGGGGGGGCCGACCTCCTACAATGAGCAGTTCTTC. Translating it yields CASSGGLAGGPTSYNEQFF.

This chain uses TRBV20-1 with TRBJ2-3; D is unclear. V gave up 4 bases and J gave up 5 bases, with 10 bases separating them. The CDR3 covers 12 residues. Germline V gene lookup returns CDR1 DFQATT and CDR2 SNEGSKA (reference sequence). The CDR3 coding sequence is TGCAGTGCTATGGACGCAGTAGATACGCAGTATTTT. Protein sequence: CSAMDAVDTQYF.

This clonotype was observed once. V and J are TRBV12-5 and TRBJ1-2; unclear D gene. Germline V lookup: CDR1 LGHNT, CDR2 FRNRAP. Trimming removed 2 bases at V and 4 bases at J, with 14 bases between. CDR3 length: 15 residues. The CDR3 region is CASGLSSRALYGYTF. CDR3 in DNA: TGTGCTAGTGGTTTGTCTTCACGGGCTCTCTATGGCTACACCTTC.

The V call is TRBV7-9, the J call TRBJ2-7; TRBD1 might be the D (6 bases). CDR1 and CDR2 (germline): SEHNR, FQNEAQ (reference sequence). The CDR3 is made up of 16 amino acids. Trimming took off 4 bases at V and 3 bases at J, with 19 bases between the two ends. The CDR3 DNA reads as TGTGCCAGCAGCTCCCAGGGGCAGCTCATCGGCTACGAGCAGTACTTC. This encodes CASSSQGQLIGYEQYF.

The chain is built from TRBV5-1 and TRBJ2-5; D is undetermined. CDR3 length equals 13 residues. Germline CDR1 reads SGHRS; CDR2 reads YFSETQ. V lost 0 bases and J 5 bases, leaving 8 bases between the germline ends. The DNA for the CDR3 is TGCGCCAGCAGCTTGGACAGTTTGGAGACCCAGTACTTC. It yields the protein CASSLDSLETQYF.

This rearrangement joins TRBV6-2 or TRBV6-3 to TRBJ2-5; TRBD1 is a possible D gene (6 bases). The CDR3 contains 13 residues. Trimming pared 8 bases from V and 1 base from J, leaving 11 bases between. The germline V gene encodes CDR1 MNHEY and CDR2 SVGEGT. The CDR3 here is CASRDRSQETQYF. Here the CDR3 DNA reads TGTGCCAGCCGCGACAGGAGCCAAGAGACCCAGTACTTC.

The chain recombines TRBV5-1 with TRBJ2-7; TRBD1 aligns across 7 bases. The CDR3 runs 15 residues. V shed 4 bases and J 1 base; nucleotides not matched to a gene: 8. Germline-derived CDR1 and CDR2 are SGHRS and YFSETQ. This CDR3 is CASSSQPGQSYEQYF. The CDR3 nucleotides are TGCGCCAGCAGCAGTCAACCGGGACAGTCCTACGAGCAGTACTTC.

The chain links TRBV6-2 or TRBV6-3 to TRBJ1-6; tentatively, D is TRBD1 (5 bases). From germline, CDR1 is MNHEY and CDR2 SVGEGT. Trimming removed 10 bases from V and 7 bases from J, with 14 bases in between. The CDR3 runs 13 residues. The DNA for the CDR3 is TGTGCCACCTCCGGAGGGACCAATTCACCCCTCCACTTT. It specifies CATSGGTNSPLHF.

The rearrangement uses TRBV7-6 and TRBJ2-1; no firm D call. CDR1 SGHVS and CDR2 FNYEAQ come from the germline V gene. This CDR3 is built from 12 residues. V lost 1 base and J 10 bases, leaving 8 bases between the germline ends. The CDR3 reads CASSLGSYEQFF. The CDR3 DNA sequence: TGTGCCAGCAGCTTAGGGTCATACGAGCAGTTCTTC.

The genes are TRBV29-1 and TRBJ2-7; D is ambiguous. V was clipped by 4 bases and J by 6 bases, with 10 bases between them. Germline V gene data show CDR1 as SQVTM and CDR2 as ANQGSEA. The CDR3 consists of 11 residues. CDR3 nucleotide sequence: TGCAGCGTTGGCGCATTAACCGAGCAGTACTTC. This codes for CSVGALTEQYF.

This clonotype was counted a single time. The rearrangement uses TRBV9 and TRBJ2-1; perhaps TRBD1 as D (6 bases). Trimming took off 1 base at V and 9 bases at J, with 17 bases between the two ends. This CDR3 is 15 amino acids long. Germline V CDR1 and CDR2: SGDLS, YYNGEE. This CDR3 reads CASSVSHQGWVEQFF. CDR3 bases: TGTGCCAGCAGCGTATCCCACCAGGGGTGGGTTGAGCAGTTCTTC.

V usage is TRBV20-1 and J usage is TRBJ2-5; D unclear. This CDR3 is built from 12 residues. CDR1 is DFQATT and CDR2 is SNEGSKA in the germline V gene (reference sequence). The V end was cut by 6 bases, the J end by 4 bases, with 12 bases between. The CDR3 nucleotides are TGCAGTGCCCGGCCAAGCAGAGAGACCCAGTACTTC. Amino acid sequence: CSARPSRETQYF.

The V gene is TRBV4-3, the J gene TRBJ1-1; weak D call: TRBD1 (5 bases). Germline V gene sequence: CDR1 LGHNA, CDR2 YSLEER. Trimming shortened V by 4 bases and J by 1 base, and 7 bases separated the two germline ends. The CDR3 runs to 13 residues. The CDR3 here is CASSPQENTEAFF. Here the CDR3 DNA reads TGCGCCAGCAGCCCACAGGAGAACACTGAAGCTTTCTTT.

The V gene is TRBV20-1, the J gene TRBJ2-1; 13 bases align to TRBD2. V lost 6 bases to trimming and J lost 4 bases; unmatched junction nucleotides: 3. Germline V CDR1 and CDR2: DFQATT, SNEGSKA (reference sequence). This CDR3 has 14 amino acids. The CDR3 DNA sequence: TGCAGTGCCCAGGGACTAGCGGGGTACAATGAGCAGTTCTTC. Translated, it gives CSAQGLAGYNEQFF.

In its sample, this clonotype was seen once. This chain uses TRBV20-1 with TRBJ2-1, with D possibly being TRBD2 (6 bases). The CDR3 consists of 10 residues. V was clipped by 6 bases and J by 10 bases, with 10 bases between them. Germline values: CDR1 DFQATT, CDR2 SNEGSKA (reference sequence). Here the CDR3 reads CSAIGGEQFF. The CDR3 nucleotides read TGCAGTGCCATAGGAGGGGAGCAGTTCTTC.

This chain joins TRBV19 and TRBJ1-5; possibly TRBD1 for D (5 bases). V dropped 0 bases and J dropped 3 bases, with 12 bases sitting between them. Looked up from germline, CDR1 is LNHDA and CDR2 is SQIVND (reference sequence). The CDR3 extends over 16 amino acids. The CDR3, as DNA: TGTGCCAGTAGTATAGATTGGGGACGCCCCAATCAGCCCCAGCATTTT. Its protein is CASSIDWGRPNQPQHF.

The chain combines TRBV25-1 with TRBJ1-2; D might be TRBD1 (5 bases). CDR3 length equals 13 residues. Trimming shortened V by 3 bases and J by 2 bases, and 7 bases separated the two germline ends. Germline CDR1 MGHDK, CDR2 SYGVNS. The CDR3 DNA reads TGTGCCAGCAGTGACCGGGGGAACTATGGCTACACCTTC. Its protein product is CASSDRGNYGYTF.

V usage is TRBV20-1 and J usage is TRBJ1-1; a weak D match, TRBD1 (6 bases). The CDR3 length is 13 residues. Trimming cost V 4 bases and J 4 bases, with 13 bases left between them. CDR1 and CDR2 (germline): DFQATT, SNEGSKA (reference sequence). CDR3 protein: CSATMGQVTEAFF. As DNA, the CDR3 is TGCAGTGCTACAATGGGACAAGTCACTGAAGCTTTCTTT.